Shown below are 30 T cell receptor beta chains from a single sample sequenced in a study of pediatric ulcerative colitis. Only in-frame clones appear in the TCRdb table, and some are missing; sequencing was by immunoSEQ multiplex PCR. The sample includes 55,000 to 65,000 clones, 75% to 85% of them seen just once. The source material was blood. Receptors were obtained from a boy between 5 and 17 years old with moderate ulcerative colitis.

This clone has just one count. This CDR3 reads CASSLGVETDTQYF. The CDR3 nucleotides read TGTGCCAGCAGCTTGGGGGTAGAGACAGATACGCAGTATTTT. V gene TRBV5-6 combines with J gene TRBJ2-3; D call uncertain. CDR1 and CDR2 from the germline V gene are SGHDT and YYEEEE. V gave up 0 bases and J gave up 3 bases, with 8 bases separating them. This CDR3 has 14 amino acids.

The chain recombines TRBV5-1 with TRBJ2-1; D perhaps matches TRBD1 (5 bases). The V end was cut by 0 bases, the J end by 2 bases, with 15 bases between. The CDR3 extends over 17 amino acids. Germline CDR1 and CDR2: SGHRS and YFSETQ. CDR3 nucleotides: TGCGCCAGCAGCTTGGCCTTGGCAGGGCTGACCTACAATGAGCAGTTCTTC. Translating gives CASSLALAGLTYNEQFF. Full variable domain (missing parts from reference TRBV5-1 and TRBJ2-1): KAGVTQTPRYLIKTRGQQVTLSCSPISGHRSVSWYQQTPGQGLQFLFEYFSETQRNKGNFPGRFSGRQFSNSRSEMNVSTLELGDSALYLCASSLALAGLTYNEQFFGPGTRLTVL.

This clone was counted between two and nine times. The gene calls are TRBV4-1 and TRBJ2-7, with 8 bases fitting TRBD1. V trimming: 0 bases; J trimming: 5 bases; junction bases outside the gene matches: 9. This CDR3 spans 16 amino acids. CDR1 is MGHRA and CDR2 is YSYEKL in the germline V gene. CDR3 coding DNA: TGCGCCAGCAGCCAAGATTTCCGGACAGGGATCGACGAGCAGTACTTC. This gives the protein CASSQDFRTGIDEQYF.

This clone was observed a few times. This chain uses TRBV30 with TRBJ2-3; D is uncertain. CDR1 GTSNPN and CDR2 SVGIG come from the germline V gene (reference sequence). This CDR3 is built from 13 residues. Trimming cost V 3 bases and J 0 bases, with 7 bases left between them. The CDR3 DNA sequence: TGTGCCTGGAGGGACCGAAGCACAGATACGCAGTATTTT. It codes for CAWRDRSTDTQYF.

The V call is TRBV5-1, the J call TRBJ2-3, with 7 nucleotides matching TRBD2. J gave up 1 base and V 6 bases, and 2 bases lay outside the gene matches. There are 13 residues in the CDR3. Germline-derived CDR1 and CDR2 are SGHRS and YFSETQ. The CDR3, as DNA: TGCGCCAGCATCGCGGGGGGCACAGATACGCAGTATTTT. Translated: CASIAGGTDTQYF.

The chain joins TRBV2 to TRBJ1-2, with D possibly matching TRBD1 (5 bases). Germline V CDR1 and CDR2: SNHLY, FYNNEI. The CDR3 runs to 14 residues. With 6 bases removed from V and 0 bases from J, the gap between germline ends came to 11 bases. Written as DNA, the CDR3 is TGTGCCAGCAGCACAGGAAGAGCTAACTATGGCTACACCTTC. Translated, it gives CASSTGRANYGYTF.

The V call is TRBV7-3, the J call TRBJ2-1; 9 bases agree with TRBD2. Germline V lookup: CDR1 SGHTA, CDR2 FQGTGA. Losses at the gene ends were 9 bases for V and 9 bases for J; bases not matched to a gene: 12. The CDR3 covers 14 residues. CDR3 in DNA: TGTGCCAGTATGGCGGGAGGGCACGGGGGTGAGCAGTTCTTC. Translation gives CASMAGGHGGEQFF. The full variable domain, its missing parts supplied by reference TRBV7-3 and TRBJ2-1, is GAGVSQTPSNKVTEKGKYVELRCDPISGHTALYWYRQSLGQGPEFLIYFQGTGAADDSGLPNDRFFAVRPEGSVSTLKIQRTERGDSAVYLCASMAGGHGGEQFFGPGTRLTVL.

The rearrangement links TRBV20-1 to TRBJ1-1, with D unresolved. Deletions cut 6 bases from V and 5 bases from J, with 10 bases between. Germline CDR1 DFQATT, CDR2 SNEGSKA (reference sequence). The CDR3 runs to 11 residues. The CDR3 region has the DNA TGCAGTGCCGAACGAGGAACTGAAGCTTTCTTT. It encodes CSAERGTEAFF.

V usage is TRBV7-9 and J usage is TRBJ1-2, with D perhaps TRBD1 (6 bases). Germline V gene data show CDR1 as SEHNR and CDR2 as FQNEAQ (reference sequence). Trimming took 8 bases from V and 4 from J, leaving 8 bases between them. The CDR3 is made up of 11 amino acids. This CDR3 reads CASGGSYGYTF. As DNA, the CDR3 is TGTGCCAGCGGGGGCAGCTATGGCTACACCTTC.

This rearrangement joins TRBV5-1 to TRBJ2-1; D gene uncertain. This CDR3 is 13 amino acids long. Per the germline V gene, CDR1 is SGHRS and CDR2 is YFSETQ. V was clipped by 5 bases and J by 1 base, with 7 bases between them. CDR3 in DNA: TGCGCCAGCAGTCCCAGGTCCTACAATGAGCAGTTCTTC. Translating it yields CASSPRSYNEQFF.

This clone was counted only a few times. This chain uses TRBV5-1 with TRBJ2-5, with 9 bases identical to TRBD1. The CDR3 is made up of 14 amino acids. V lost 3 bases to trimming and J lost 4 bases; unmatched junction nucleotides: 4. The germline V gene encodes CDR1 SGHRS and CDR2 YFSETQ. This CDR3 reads CASSSGTGRETQYF. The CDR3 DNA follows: TGCGCCAGCAGCTCCGGGACAGGGCGAGAGACCCAGTACTTC.

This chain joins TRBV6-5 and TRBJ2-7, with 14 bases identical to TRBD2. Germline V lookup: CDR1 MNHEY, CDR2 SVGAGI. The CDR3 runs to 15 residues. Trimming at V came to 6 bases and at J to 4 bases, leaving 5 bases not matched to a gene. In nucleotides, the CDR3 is TGTGCCAGCAGAGGGACTAGCGGGAGCGATTACGAGCAGTACTTC. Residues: CASRGTSGSDYEQYF.

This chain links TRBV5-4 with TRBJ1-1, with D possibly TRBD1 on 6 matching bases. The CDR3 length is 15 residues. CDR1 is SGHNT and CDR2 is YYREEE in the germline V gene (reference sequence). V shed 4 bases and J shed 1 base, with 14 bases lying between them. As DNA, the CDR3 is TGTGCCAGCAGCGGAACGGGACACCGGAACACTGAAGCTTTCTTT. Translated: CASSGTGHRNTEAFF.

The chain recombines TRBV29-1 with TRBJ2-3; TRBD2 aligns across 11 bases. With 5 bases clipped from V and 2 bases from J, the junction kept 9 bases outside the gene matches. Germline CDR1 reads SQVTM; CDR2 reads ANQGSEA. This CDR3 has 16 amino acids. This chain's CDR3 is CSVPKDSGGATDTQYF. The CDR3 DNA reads TGCAGCGTTCCTAAAGATAGCGGGGGGGCCACAGATACGCAGTATTTT.

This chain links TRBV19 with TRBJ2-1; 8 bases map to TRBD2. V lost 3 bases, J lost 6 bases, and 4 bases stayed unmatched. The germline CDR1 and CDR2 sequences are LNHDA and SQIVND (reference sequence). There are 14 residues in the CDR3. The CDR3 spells CASSILAGLNEQFF. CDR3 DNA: TGTGCCAGTAGTATCCTAGCGGGTCTCAATGAGCAGTTCTTC. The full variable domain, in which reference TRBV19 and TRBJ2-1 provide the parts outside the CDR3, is DGGITQSPKYLFRKEGQNVTLSCEQNLNHDAMYWYRQDPGQGLRLIYYSQIVNDFQKGDIAEGYSVSREKKESFPLTVTSAQKNPTAFYLCASSILAGLNEQFFGPGTRLTVL.

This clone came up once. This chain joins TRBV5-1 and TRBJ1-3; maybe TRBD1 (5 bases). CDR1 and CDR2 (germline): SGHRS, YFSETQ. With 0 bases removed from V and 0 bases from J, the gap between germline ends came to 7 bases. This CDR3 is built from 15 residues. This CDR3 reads CASSLGQNSGNTIYF. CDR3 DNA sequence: TGCGCCAGCAGCTTGGGACAGAACTCTGGAAACACCATATATTTT.

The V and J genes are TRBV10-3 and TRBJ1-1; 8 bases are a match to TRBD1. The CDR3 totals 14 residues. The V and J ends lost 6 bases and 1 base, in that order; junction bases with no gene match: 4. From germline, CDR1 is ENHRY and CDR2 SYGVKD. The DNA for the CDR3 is TGTGCCATCAGATGGGACAGGTCGAACACTGAAGCTTTCTTT. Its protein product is CAIRWDRSNTEAFF.

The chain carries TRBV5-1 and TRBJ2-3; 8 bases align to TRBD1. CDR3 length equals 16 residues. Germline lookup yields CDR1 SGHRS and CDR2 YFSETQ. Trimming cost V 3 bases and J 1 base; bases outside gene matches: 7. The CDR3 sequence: CASSYGQGEGTDTQYF. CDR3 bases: TGCGCCAGCAGCTATGGACAGGGCGAGGGCACAGATACGCAGTATTTT.

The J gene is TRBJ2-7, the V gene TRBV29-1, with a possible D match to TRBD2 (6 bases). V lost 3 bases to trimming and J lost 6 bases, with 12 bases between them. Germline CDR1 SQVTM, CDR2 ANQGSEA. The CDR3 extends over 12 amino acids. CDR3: CSVEGPGGEQYF. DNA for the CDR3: TGCAGCGTTGAGGGACCCGGGGGCGAGCAGTACTTC.

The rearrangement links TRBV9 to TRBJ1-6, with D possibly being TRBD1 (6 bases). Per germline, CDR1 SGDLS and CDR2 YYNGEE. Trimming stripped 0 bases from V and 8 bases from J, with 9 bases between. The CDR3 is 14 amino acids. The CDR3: CASSVVGGDSPLHF. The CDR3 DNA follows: TGTGCCAGCAGCGTAGTAGGGGGTGATTCACCCCTCCACTTT.

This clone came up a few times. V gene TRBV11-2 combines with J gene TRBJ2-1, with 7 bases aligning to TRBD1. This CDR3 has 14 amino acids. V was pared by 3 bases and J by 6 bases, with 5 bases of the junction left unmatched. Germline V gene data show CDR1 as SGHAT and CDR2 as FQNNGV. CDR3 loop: CASSLTGQSNEQFF. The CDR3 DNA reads TGTGCCAGCAGCTTGACAGGGCAAAGCAATGAGCAGTTCTTC.

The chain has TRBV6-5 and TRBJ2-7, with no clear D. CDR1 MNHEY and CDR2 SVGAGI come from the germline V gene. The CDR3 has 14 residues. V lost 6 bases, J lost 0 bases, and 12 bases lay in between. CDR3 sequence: CASSPGGSSYEQYF. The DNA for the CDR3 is TGTGCCAGCAGCCCGGGTGGTAGCTCCTACGAGCAGTACTTC.

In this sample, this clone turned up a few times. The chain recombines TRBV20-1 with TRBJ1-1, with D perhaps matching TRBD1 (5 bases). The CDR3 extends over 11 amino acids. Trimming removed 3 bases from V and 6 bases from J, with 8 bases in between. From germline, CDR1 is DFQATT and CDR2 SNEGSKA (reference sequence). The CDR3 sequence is CSASRDPEAFF. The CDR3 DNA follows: TGCAGTGCTAGCCGGGACCCTGAAGCTTTCTTT.

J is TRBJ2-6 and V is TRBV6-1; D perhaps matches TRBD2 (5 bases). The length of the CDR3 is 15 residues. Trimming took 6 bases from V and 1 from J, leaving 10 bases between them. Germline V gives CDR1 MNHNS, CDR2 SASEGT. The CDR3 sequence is CASRSGGSGANVLTF. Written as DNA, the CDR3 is TGTGCCAGCAGAAGTGGCGGGTCTGGGGCCAACGTCCTGACTTTC.

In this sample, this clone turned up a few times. This chain's CDR3 is CASSYSGRSNQPQHF. The CDR3 DNA is TGCGCCAGCAGCTATAGCGGGAGAAGCAATCAGCCCCAGCATTTT. This chain connects TRBV5-1 to TRBJ1-5; D is unclear. This CDR3 spans 15 amino acids. V dropped 3 bases and J dropped 1 base, with 11 bases sitting between them. CDR1 is SGHRS, CDR2 YFSETQ, per germline.

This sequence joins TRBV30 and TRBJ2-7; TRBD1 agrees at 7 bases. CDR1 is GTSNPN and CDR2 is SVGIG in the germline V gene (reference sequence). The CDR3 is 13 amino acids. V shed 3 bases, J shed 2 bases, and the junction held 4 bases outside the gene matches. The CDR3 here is CAWRSGQAYEQYF. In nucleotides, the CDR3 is TGTGCCTGGAGGTCAGGACAGGCCTACGAGCAGTACTTC. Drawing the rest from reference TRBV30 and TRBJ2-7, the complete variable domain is SQTIHQWPATLVQPVGSPLSLECTVEGTSNPNLYWYRQAAGRGLQLLFYSVGIGQISSEVPQNLSASRPQDRQFILSSKKLLLSDSGFYLCAWRSGQAYEQYFGPGTRLTVT.

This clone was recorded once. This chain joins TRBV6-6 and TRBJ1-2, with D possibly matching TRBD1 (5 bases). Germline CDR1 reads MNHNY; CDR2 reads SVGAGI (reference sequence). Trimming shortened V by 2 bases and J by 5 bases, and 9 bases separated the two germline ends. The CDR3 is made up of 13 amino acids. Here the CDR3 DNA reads TGTGCCAGCAGTTACGGCAGGGCTTATGGCTACACCTTC. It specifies CASSYGRAYGYTF.

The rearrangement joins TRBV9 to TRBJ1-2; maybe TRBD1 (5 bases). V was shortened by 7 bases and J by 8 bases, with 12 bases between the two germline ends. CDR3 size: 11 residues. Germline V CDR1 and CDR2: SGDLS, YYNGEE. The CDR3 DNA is TGTGCCAGCTGGGGACTCTGGGGCTACACCTTC. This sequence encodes CASWGLWGYTF.

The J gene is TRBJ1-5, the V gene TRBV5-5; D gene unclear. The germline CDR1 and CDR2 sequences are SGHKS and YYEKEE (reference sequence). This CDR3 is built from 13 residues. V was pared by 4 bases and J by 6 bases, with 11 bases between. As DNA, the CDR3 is TGTGCCAGCAGCAGTGAAGGCGGTCAGCCCCAGCATTTT. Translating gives CASSSEGGQPQHF.

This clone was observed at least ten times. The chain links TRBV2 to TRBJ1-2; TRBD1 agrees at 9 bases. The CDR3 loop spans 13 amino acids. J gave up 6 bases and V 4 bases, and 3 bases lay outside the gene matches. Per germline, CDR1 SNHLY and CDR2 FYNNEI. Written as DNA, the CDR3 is TGTGCCAGCAGTGGGACAGGGGACAATGGCTACACCTTC. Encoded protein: CASSGTGDNGYTF.